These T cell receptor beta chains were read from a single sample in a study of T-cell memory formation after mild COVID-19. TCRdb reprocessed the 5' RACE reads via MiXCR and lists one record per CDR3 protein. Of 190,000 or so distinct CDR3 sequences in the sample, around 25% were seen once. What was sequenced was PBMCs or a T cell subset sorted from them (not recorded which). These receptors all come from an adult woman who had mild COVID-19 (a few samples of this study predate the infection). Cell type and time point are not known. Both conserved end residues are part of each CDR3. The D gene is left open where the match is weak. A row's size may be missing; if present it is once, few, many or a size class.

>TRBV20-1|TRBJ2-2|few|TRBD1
TGCAGTGCTAGGGGCCCGACAGGGGGCTCCGGGGAGCTGTTTTTT
CSARGPTGGSGELFF
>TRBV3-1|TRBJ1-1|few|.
TGTGCCAGCAGCCAAGAAGGCGTCAGGGGAATGCTGAACACTGAAGCTTTCTTT
CASSQEGVRGMLNTEAFF
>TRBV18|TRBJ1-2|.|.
TGTGCCAGCTCACAAGAAGATGACTATGGCTACACCTTC
CASSQEDDYGYTF
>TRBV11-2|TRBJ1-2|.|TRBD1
TGTGCCAGCAGCTTAGAGGGAGGGGGCGACTATGGCTACACCTTC
CASSLEGGGDYGYTF
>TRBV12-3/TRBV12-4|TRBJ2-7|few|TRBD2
TGTGCCAGCAGTTTACAGCGGGGTCCCTTCTACGAGCAGTACTTC
CASSLQRGPFYEQYF
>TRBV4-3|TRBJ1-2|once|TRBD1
TGCGCCAGCAGCCGGACAGGGGGCCTCTATGGCTACACCTTC
CASSRTGGLYGYTF
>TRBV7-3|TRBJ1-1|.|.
TGTGCCAGCAGCTCGACAAACGGGAAGGCTGAAGCTTTCTTT
CASSSTNGKAEAFF
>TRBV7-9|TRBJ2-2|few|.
TGTGCCAGCAGCTTTTATAGGTTTGCCACCGGGGAGCTGTTTTTT
CASSFYRFATGELFF
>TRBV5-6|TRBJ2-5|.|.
TGTGCCAGCAGCTTGGCCGGGCGGGAAGAGACCCAGTACTTC
CASSLAGREETQYF
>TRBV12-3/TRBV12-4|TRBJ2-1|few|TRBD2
TGTGCCAGCACCCCCCCCCATTTCCGTAGCGGGAGGGCCCTCGATGAGCAGTTCTTC
CASTPPHFRSGRALDEQFF
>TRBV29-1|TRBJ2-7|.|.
TGCAGCGTTTCCGGACACTACGAGCAGTACTTC
CSVSGHYEQYF
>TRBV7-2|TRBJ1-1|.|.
TGTGCCAGCAGCCTCGAAGCTTTCTTT
CASSLEAFF
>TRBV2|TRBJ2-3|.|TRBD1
TGTGCCAGCCGTGGACAGGGGGTCGCCACAGATACGCAGTATTTT
CASRGQGVATDTQYF
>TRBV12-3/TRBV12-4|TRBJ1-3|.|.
TGTGCCAGCAGTTTGGTCGGGTCTGGAAACACCATATATTTT
CASSLVGSGNTIYF
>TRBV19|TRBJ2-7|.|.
TGTGCCAGTAGCGGGTTTTCGTACGAGCAGTACTTC
CASSGFSYEQYF
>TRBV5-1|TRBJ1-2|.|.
TGCGCCAGCAGCTTGGCCGGGGCAGGGGAAGGCTACACCTTC
CASSLAGAGEGYTF
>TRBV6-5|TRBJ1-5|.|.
TGTGCCAGCAGGGCGGACGTGCGCAATCAGCCCCAGCATTTT
CASRADVRNQPQHF
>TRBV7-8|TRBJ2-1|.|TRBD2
TGTGCCAGCAGCTTAGCGAGACTAGCGGGGGCCCATTCCTACAATGAGCAGTTCTTC
CASSLARLAGAHSYNEQFF
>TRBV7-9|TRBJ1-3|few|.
TGTGCCAGCAGCGCGTCCGGGGCCGCCTCTGGAAACACCATATATTTT
CASSASGAASGNTIYF
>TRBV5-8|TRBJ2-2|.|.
TGTGCCAGCAGCCTGGGGCTCAGGTTAACCGGGGAGCTGTTTTTT
CASSLGLRLTGELFF
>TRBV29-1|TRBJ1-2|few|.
TGCAGCGTTGCTGAAGGGGGCTATGGCTACACCTTC
CSVAEGGYGYTF
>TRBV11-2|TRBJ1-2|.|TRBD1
TGTGCCAGCAGCTTAGCTGGACAGGGAAACTATGGCTACACCTTC
CASSLAGQGNYGYTF
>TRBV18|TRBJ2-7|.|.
TGTGCCAGCTCACCACCTGGGGGGCGAGAATGGTACTTC
CASSPPGGREWYF
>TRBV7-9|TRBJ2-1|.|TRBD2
TGTGCCAGCAGCCCAGGACTAGCGGGAGGGTCTGAGCAGTTCTTC
CASSPGLAGGSEQFF
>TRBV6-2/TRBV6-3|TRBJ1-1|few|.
TGTGCCAGCAGCCCACAGGGCTATAACACTGAAGCTTTCTTT
CASSPQGYNTEAFF
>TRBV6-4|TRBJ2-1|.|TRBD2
TGTGCCAGCAGTGACTCGTCTAGCGGGGGCAATGAGCAGTTCTTC
CASSDSSSGGNEQFF
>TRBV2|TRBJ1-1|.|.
TGTGCCAGCCAACTACAGCCGAACACTGAAGCTTTCTTT
CASQLQPNTEAFF
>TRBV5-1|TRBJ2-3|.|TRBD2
TGCGCCAGCAGAAATGTGGCAGGGCAGCGGGAGTACACAGATACGCAGTATTTT
CASRNVAGQREYTDTQYF
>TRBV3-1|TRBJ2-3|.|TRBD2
TGTGCCAGCAGCCAAATCGGACTAGCGCAGTATTTT
CASSQIGLAQYF
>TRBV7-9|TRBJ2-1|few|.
TGTGCCAGCAGCTTAGTATTGGTCAGAGCCACCTACAATGAGCAGTTCTTC
CASSLVLVRATYNEQFF
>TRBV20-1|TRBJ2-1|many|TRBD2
TGCAGCTCTTGGGCGGGAGGAGTCTACAATGAGCAGTTCTTC
CSSWAGGVYNEQFF
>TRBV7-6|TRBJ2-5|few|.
TGTGCCAGCAGCTTAGTAGGCTATCAAGAGACCCAGTACTTC
CASSLVGYQETQYF
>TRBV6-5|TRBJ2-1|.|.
TGTGCCAGCAGTTACGGGGGGGCCAAGCAGTTCTTC
CASSYGGAKQFF
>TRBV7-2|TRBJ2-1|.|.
TGTGCCAGCAGCTTTGTTGGGGCGCCCAATGAGCAGTTCTTC
CASSFVGAPNEQFF
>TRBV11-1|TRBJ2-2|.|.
TGTGCCAGCAGCTTCTTGCGGGACCCGAACACCGGGGAGCTGTTTTTT
CASSFLRDPNTGELFF
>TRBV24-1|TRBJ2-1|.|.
TGTGCCACCTCTACCCCGGGTCTCGACTACAATGAGCAGTTCTTC
CATSTPGLDYNEQFF
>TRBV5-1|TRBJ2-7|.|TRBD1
TGCGCCAGCAGCTTGGGTTTGACCCGGGACAGTACCTACGAGCAGTACTTC
CASSLGLTRDSTYEQYF
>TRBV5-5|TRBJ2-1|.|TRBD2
TGTGCCAGCAGCAAGGGACTAGCGGGGGCCATCAATGAGCAGTTCTTC
CASSKGLAGAINEQFF
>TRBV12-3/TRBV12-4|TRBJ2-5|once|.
TGTGCCAGCAGTTTCTGGGGGGAGACCCAGTACTTC
CASSFWGETQYF
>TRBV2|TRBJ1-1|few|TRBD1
TGTGCCAGCAGAGCGGACAGGGGGAACACTGAAGCTTTCTTT
CASRADRGNTEAFF
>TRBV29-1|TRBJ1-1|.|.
TGCAGCGTTGAAATAGGGTCGAGGGGCACTGAAGCTTTCTTT
CSVEIGSRGTEAFF
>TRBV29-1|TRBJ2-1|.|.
TGCAGCGTTGAAGGCCCCCAGACCTACAATGAGCAGTTCTTC
CSVEGPQTYNEQFF
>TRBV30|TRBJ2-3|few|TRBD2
TGTGCCTGGAACCGAGGGACTAGACAAGATACGCAGTATTTT
CAWNRGTRQDTQYF
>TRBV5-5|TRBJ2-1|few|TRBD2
TGTGCCAGCAGTCGGACTAGCGGGACTGAGCAGTTCTTC
CASSRTSGTEQFF
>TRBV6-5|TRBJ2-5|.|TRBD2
TGTGCCAGCCGCCCGGGGAGCGGGAGCGCCCAGTACTTC
CASRPGSGSAQYF
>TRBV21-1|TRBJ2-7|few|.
TGTGCCAGCAGCAAGCGGTCACATGAGGAAGCCTACGAGCAGTACTTC
CASSKRSHEEAYEQYF
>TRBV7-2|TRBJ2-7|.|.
TGTGCCAGCAGCCCCGAATCGGGACGGACCTACGAGCAGTACTTC
CASSPESGRTYEQYF
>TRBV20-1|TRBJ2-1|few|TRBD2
TGCAGTGCTAGACTGGGGGGGGAACCCTACAATGAGCAGTTCTTC
CSARLGGEPYNEQFF
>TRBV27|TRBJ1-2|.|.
TGTGCCAGCAGTCCAACACAGGGAAGGGGATCTGGCTACACCTTC
CASSPTQGRGSGYTF
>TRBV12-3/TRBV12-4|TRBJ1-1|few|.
TGTGCCAGCACCCCGGGCGGGGGAAACACTGAAGCTTTCTTT
CASTPGGGNTEAFF
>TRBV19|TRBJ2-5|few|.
TGTGCCAGTAGTATACTGGGGCAGGTAGAGACCCAGTACTTC
CASSILGQVETQYF
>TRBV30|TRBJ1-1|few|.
TGTGCCTGGAGTCAAGGGGTTTTGGGCACTGAAGCTTTCTTT
CAWSQGVLGTEAFF
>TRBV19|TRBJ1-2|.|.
TGTACCAGTCGAATCACCAATAACTATGGCTACACCTTC
CTSRITNNYGYTF
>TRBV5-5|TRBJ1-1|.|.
TGTGCCAGCAGCCCACAGGTCGTGAACACTGAAGCTTTCTTT
CASSPQVVNTEAFF
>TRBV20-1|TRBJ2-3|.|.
TGCAGTGCGGAAACCGGGACACCAGATAGCACAGATACGCAGTATTTT
CSAETGTPDSTDTQYF
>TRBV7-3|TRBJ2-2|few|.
TGTGCCAGCAGCTTTGAGGTCGGGGAGCTGTTTTTT
CASSFEVGELFF
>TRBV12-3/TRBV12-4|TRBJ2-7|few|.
TGTGCCAGCAGTTTGCAGACCTACGAGCAGTACTTC
CASSLQTYEQYF
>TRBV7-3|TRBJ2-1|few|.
TGTGCCAGCAAAGGAACGATCCACAATGAGCAGTTCTTC
CASKGTIHNEQFF
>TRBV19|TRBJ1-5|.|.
TGTGCCAGTATCCCGTCGGGGGGCAATCAGCCCCAGCATTTT
CASIPSGGNQPQHF